This T cell receptor (beta chain) comes out of a study of T cell responses to AZD1222 COVID-19 vaccine. Assay used: immunoSEQ multiplex PCR; TCRdb lists only in-frame clones, some missing. The table includes around 60,000 clones, roughly four fifths detected once. Analyses pooled second doses at about 4 or about 12 weeks. Trimming removed 3 bases at V and 6 bases at J, with 15 bases between. The CDR3 has 14 amino acids. Germline V gives CDR1 DFQATT, CDR2 SNEGSKA (reference sequence). In this sample, this clone turned up a few times. This sequence was found in an adult who received the AZD1222 COVID-19 vaccine. The chain has TRBV20-1 and TRBJ2-1; possible D gene TRBD2, 6 bases. Sample: peripheral blood, taken 28 days after the second AZD1222 dose. CDR3 loop: CSASASDGFNEQFF. The CDR3 DNA follows: TGCAGTGCTAGTGCTAGCGACGGATTCAATGAGCAGTTCTTC.